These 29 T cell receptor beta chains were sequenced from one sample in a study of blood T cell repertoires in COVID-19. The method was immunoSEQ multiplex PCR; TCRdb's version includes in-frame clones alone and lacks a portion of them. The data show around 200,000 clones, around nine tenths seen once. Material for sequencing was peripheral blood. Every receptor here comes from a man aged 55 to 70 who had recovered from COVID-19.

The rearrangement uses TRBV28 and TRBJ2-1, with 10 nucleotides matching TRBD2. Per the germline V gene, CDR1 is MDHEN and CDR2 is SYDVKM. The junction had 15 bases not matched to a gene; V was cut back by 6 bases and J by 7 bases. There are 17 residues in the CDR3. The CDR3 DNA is TGTGCCAGCAGCCCCGGAGAGGGACTAGCGCGGGGAAATGAGCAGTTCTTC. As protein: CASSPGEGLARGNEQFF. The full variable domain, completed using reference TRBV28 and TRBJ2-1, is DVKVTQSSRYLVKRTGEKVFLECVQDMDHENMFWYRQDPGLGLRLIYFSYDVKMKEKGDIPEGYSVSREKKERFSLILESASTNQTSMYLCASSPGEGLARGNEQFFGPGTRLTVL.

CDR3 nucleotide sequence: TGTGCCAGTAGTATTGCTAGCGGGGTCGGGGAGCTGTTTTTT. This gives the protein CASSIASGVGELFF. The chain carries TRBV19 and TRBJ2-2, with TRBD2 matching 9 bases. Germline V gene data show CDR1 as LNHDA and CDR2 as SQIVND (reference sequence). The trim removed 3 bases at V and 7 bases at J, leaving 3 bases unmatched. The CDR3 has 14 amino acids.

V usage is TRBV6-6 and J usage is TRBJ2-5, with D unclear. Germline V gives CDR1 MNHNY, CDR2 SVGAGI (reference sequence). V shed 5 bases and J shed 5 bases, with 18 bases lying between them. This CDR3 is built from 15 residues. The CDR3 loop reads CASSRFRPSEETQYF. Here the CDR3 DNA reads TGTGCCAGCAGTCGTTTCCGCCCATCCGAGGAGACCCAGTACTTC.

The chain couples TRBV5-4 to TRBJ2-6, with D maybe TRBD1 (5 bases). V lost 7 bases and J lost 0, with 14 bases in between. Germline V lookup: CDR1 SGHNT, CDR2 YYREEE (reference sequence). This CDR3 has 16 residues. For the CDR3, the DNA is TGTGCCAGCGACTCAGGGTCTAGCTCTGGGGCCAACGTCCTGACTTTC. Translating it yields CASDSGSSSGANVLTF.

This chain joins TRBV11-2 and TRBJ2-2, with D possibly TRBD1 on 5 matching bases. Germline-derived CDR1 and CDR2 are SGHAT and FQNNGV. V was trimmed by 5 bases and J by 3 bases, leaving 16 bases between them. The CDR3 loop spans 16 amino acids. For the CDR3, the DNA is TGTGCCAGCAGCCCACGACAAGGGGTAGACACCGGGGAGCTGTTTTTT. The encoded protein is CASSPRQGVDTGELFF.

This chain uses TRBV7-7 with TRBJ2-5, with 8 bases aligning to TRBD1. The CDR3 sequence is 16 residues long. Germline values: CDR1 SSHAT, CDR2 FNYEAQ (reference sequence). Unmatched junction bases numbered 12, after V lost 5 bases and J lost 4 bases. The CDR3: CASSPGTGRVGETQYF. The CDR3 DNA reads TGTGCCAGCAGCCCGGGGACAGGCCGGGTCGGAGAGACCCAGTACTTC.

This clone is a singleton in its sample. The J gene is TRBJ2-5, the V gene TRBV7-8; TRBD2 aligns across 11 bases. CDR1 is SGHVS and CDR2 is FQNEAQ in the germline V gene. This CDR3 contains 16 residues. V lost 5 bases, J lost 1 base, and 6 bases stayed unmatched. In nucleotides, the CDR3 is TGTGCCAGCAGCGGCTCTAGCGGGGGGCTCCAAGAGACCCAGTACTTC. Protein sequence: CASSGSSGGLQETQYF.

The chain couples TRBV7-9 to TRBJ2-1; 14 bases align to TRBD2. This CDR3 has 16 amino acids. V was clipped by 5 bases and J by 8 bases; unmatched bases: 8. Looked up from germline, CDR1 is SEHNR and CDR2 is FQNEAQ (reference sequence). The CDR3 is CASSVGRGLAGDEQFF. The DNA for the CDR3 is TGTGCCAGCAGCGTCGGGAGGGGACTAGCGGGAGATGAGCAGTTCTTC.

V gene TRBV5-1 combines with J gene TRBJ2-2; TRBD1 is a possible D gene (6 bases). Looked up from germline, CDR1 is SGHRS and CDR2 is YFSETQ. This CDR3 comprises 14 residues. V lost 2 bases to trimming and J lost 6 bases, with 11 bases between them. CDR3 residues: CASSFSGVPGELFF. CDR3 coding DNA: TGCGCCAGCAGCTTTTCAGGGGTGCCCGGGGAGCTGTTTTTT.

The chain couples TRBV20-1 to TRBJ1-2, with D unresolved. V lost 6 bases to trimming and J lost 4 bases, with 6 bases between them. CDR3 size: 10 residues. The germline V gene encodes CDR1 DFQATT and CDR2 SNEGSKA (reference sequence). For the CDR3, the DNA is TGCAGTGCAGAGCCCTATGGCTACACCTTC. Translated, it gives CSAEPYGYTF.

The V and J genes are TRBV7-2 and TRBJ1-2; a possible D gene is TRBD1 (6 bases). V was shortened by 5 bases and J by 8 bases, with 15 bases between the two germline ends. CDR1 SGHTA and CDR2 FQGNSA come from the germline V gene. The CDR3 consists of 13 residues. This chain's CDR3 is CASSMNRALGYTF. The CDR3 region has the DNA TGTGCCAGCAGCATGAACAGGGCATTAGGCTACACCTTC.

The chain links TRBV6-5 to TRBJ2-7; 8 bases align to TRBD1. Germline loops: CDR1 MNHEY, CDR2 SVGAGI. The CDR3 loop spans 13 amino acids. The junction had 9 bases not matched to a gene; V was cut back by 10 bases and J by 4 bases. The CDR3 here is CATGQGRGYEQYF. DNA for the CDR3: TGTGCCACCGGACAGGGACGCGGGTACGAGCAGTACTTC.

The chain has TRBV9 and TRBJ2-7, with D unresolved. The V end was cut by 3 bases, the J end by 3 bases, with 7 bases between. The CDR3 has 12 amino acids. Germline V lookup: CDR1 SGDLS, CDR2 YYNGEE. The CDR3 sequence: CASSDNIYEQYF. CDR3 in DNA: TGTGCCAGCAGCGACAATATCTACGAGCAGTACTTC.

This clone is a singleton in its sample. The CDR3: CASSEGAGGNQPQHF. CDR3 DNA: TGTGCCAGCAGTGAGGGGGCTGGGGGCAATCAGCCCCAGCATTTT. The V and J genes are TRBV2 and TRBJ1-5, with D perhaps TRBD1 (6 bases). Germline V lookup: CDR1 SNHLY, CDR2 FYNNEI. The CDR3 covers 15 residues. V was clipped by 3 bases and J by 2 bases, with 11 bases between them.

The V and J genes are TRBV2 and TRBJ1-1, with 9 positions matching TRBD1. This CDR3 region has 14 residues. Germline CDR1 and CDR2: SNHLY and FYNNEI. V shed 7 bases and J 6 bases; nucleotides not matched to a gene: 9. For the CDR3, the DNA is TGTGCCAGCACGCGGACAGGGGTTTTCGCTGAAGCTTTCTTT. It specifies CASTRTGVFAEAFF.

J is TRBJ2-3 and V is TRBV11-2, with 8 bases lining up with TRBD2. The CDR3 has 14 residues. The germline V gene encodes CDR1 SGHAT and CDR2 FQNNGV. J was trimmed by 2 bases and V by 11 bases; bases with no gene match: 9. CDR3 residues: CASGGGLYTDTQYF. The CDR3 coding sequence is TGTGCCTCCGGGGGGGGGCTTTACACAGATACGCAGTATTTT.

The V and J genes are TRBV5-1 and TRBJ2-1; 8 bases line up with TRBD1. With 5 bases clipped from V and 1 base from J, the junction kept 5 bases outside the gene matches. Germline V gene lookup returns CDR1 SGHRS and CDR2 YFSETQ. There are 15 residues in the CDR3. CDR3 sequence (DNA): TGCGCCAGCAGGACTACAGGGGGATCCTACAATGAGCAGTTCTTC. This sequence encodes CASRTTGGSYNEQFF.

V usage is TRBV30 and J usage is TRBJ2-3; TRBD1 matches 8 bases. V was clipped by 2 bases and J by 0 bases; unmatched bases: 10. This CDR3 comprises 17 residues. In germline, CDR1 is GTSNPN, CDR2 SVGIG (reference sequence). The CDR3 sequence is CAWSLNRGRYSTDTQYF. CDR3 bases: TGTGCCTGGAGTCTTAACAGGGGGAGGTATAGCACAGATACGCAGTATTTT. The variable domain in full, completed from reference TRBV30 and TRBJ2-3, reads SQTIHQWPATLVQPVGSPLSLECTVEGTSNPNLYWYRQAAGRGLQLLFYSVGIGQISSEVPQNLSASRPQDRQFILSSKKLLLSDSGFYLCAWSLNRGRYSTDTQYFGPGTRLTVL.

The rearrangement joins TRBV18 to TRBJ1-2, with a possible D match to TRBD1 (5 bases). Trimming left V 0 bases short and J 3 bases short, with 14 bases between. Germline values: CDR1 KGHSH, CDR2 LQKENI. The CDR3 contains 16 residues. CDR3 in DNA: TGTGCCAGCTCACCACCGTCCGGGACGGGAGACTATGGCTACACCTTC. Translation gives CASSPPSGTGDYGYTF.

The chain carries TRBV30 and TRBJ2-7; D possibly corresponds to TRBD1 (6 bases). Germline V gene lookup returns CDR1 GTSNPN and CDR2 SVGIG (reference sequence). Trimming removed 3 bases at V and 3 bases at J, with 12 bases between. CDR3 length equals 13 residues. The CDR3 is CAWSPDSFYEQYF. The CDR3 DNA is TGTGCCTGGAGCCCGGACAGTTTCTACGAGCAGTACTTC. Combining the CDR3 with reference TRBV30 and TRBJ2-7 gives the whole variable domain SQTIHQWPATLVQPVGSPLSLECTVEGTSNPNLYWYRQAAGRGLQLLFYSVGIGQISSEVPQNLSASRPQDRQFILSSKKLLLSDSGFYLCAWSPDSFYEQYFGPGTRLTVT.

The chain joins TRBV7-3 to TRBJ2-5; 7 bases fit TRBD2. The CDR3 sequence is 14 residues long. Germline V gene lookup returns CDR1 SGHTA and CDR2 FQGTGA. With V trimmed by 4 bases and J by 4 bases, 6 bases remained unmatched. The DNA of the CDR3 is TGTGCCAGCAGCTCCGGGATAGCGGGAGAGACCCAGTACTTC. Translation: CASSSGIAGETQYF.

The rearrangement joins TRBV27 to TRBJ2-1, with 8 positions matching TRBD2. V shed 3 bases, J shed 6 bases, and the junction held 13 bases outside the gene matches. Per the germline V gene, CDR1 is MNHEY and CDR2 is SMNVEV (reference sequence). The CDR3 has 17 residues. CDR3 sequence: CASSFYPGGPGGNEQFF. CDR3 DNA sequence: TGTGCCAGCAGTTTTTACCCGGGAGGGCCTGGTGGCAATGAGCAGTTCTTC.

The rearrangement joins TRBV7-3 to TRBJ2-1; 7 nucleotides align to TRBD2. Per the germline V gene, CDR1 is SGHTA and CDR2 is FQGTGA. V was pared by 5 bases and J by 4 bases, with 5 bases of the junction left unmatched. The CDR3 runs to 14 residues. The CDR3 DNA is TGTGCCAGCAGCGGTAGCGGGCAGTACAATGAGCAGTTCTTC. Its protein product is CASSGSGQYNEQFF.

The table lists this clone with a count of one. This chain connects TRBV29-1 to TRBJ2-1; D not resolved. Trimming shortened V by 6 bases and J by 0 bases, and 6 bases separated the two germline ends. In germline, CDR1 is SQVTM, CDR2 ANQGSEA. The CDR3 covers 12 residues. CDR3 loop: CSVTSSYNEQFF. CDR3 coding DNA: TGCAGCGTCACCAGCTCCTACAATGAGCAGTTCTTC.

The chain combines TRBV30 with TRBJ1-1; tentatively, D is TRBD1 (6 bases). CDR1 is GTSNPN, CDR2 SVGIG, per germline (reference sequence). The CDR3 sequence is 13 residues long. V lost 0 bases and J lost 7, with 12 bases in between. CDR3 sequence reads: CAWSVFSTGEAFF. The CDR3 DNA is TGTGCCTGGAGTGTTTTCTCGACAGGTGAAGCTTTCTTT.

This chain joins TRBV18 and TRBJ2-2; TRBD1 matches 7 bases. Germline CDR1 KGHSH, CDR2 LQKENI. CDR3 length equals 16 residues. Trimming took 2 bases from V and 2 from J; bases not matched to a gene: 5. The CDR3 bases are TGTGCCAGCTCACCAGTCCGAGGGGGCAACACCGGGGAGCTGTTTTTT. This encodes CASSPVRGGNTGELFF.

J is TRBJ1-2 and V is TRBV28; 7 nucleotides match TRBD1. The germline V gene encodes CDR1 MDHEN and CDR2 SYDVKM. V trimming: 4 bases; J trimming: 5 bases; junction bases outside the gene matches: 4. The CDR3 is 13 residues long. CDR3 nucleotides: TGTGCCAGCAGTTCCCAGACAGGGTATGGCTACACCTTC. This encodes CASSSQTGYGYTF.

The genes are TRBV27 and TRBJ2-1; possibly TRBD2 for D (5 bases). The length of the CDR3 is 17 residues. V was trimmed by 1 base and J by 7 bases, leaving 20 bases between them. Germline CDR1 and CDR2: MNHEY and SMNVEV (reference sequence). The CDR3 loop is CASSLLGLRAGGNEQFF. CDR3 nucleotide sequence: TGTGCCAGCAGTTTATTGGGATTGCGGGCCGGTGGAAATGAGCAGTTCTTC.

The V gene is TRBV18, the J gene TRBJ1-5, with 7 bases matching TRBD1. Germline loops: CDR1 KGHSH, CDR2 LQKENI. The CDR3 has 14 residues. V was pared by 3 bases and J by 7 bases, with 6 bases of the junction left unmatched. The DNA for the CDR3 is TGTGCCAGCTCACCCTCCGGGACAGCACAGCCCCAGCATTTT. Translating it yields CASSPSGTAQPQHF.